What follows describes a single T cell receptor beta chain. The clone's antigen remains unknown. No qualities accompany the bases; no much larger clone lies one base away. This sample is drawn from a study of regulatory T cells in long-lasting Graves disease (dated by TCRdb to the early 2020s). With respect to the entire study: Antithyroid drugs had been taken for less than 3 months by newly diagnosed Graves' disease patients. TCR sequencing covered around 13 persistent and approximately 20 newly diagnosed Graves' disease patients, some 35 samples in total. Peripheral blood TCR sequencing and RNA sequencing compared persistent Graves' disease patients with newly diagnosed Graves' disease patients. The study took place in China and was registered as a clinical trial. Points the paper makes about the study in general: Sequencing and analysis were restricted to the TCR beta chain. Preferential use of TRBV28, TRBJ1-2 and TRBJ2-5 was observed in persistent disease, whereas TRBV20-1 and TRBJ2-1 were favored in newly diagnosed disease. Persistent patients shared more public clonotypes among themselves (under 3,000) than newly diagnosed patients did (nearly 1,000). Lower TCR Shannon entropy and fewer highly expanded clones were observed in persistent Graves' disease patients than in newly diagnosed patients, which suggested clonal expansion. Peripheral blood alone was examined, since thyroid tissue, which constituted the primary lesion, could not be accessed. As a limitation, the authors acknowledged that the small sample size may reduce accuracy.

The library was prepared using multiplex PCR. The sample was run on an Illumina HiSeq 4000. iRepertoire HTBI primers and Arm-PCR amplification of CDR3 regions were used to construct TCR beta libraries. Before sequencing, the PCR products underwent gel purification. For the original study's pipeline: A total of fewer than 65 TRBV and approximately 15 TRBJ segments were identified across samples and were used for gene usage analysis of CDR3 amino acid clonotypes. COPE and FqMerger were used to merge filtered high-quality paired reads into contigs. BLAST was used to align contigs to the IMGT TRBV, TRBD and TRBJ reference genes, and CDR3 was defined following IMGT. Highly expanded clones were defined as clonotypes with a frequency above 0.1%. Repertoire diversity was measured by Shannon entropy, and V-J evenness by the Gini coefficient. Clonotypes shared by more than one individual were considered public. Through fastp at Q25 and MiXCR, TCRdb rebuilt clones from the public reads, retaining in-frame beta chains. Duplicate CDR3 protein sequences are folded into a single record with the most common DNA and genes. TCRdb's processing, not the authors' own work, is the source of the V and J calls. Counted in this sample were 450,000 to 600,000 distinct CDR3 sequences; roughly 12% of them appeared once. Roughly 9.7% of the sample belongs to the ten largest clones.

What the time point label conveys for this sample: newly diagnosed GD, antithyroid drugs for less than 3 months. For both TCR sequencing and RNA sequencing, RNA was extracted from PBMCs using TRIzol. Graves' disease was diagnosed according to American Thyroid Association guidelines. The patients came from an endocrinology department in Xi'an, China. Each patient gave approximately 10 milliliters of peripheral blood, collected in an EDTA anticoagulant tube. Ficoll Paque Plus density gradient separation was used to isolate PBMCs, and no further T cell sorting was done. An Agilent 2100 Bioanalyzer and agarose gel were used to check RNA quality, while a NanoDrop 2000 measured RNA concentration. For this chain, trimming is 2 bases at the V end and 3 bases at the J end, and the number of junction bases without a gene match is 6. The germline V gene provides CDR1 SQVTM and CDR2 ANQGSEA. Measured from the cysteine to the phenylalanine, the CDR3 is 14 residues long. Only the CDR3 DNA is retained, 42 bases long and in frame from the first base.

This sample also belongs to another study, concerning T cells in Graves' hyperthyroidism and ophthalmopathy. From that second study: Stable Graves' hyperthyroidism was defined as the absence of progression to ophthalmopathy over 18 months of follow-up. The hyperthyroidism patients were between 18 and 65 years old and newly diagnosed, with a disease duration of less than 2 months. Patients with uncontrolled infections, other autoimmune diseases, pregnancy or lactation were excluded. Diagnoses were based on clinical symptoms, serum thyroxine and TRAb, thyroid ultrasound and orbital computed tomography. A first-round RT-PCR of the TCR CDR3 used the HTBI primer set with the Qiagen OneStep RT-PCR kit. Most expanded thyroid clonotypes (frequency above 0.001) were also detected in blood, suggesting blood repertoires may reflect thyroid immune responses. In cross-validation, a model built on a 13 V-J signature told ophthalmopathy apart from stable hyperthyroidism with under 90% sensitivity and about 81% specificity, and in testing the same model reached 80%/75%. In validation, the model predicted progression to ophthalmopathy with 65% to 71% sensitivity and roughly 75% specificity, a median of 6.5 months before onset. To identify distinguishing TCR V-J signatures, a discovery cohort of around 98 patients was used, comprising approximately 40 with Graves' ophthalmopathy and some 57 with stable Graves' hyperthyroidism. Prospective prediction of ophthalmopathy was tested in an independent validation cohort of fewer than 20 hyperthyroidism patients and some 17 patients who later progressed to ophthalmopathy. The 100 discovery patients were divided at random into training and test sets in a 7:3 ratio. Thyroid tissue and blood T-cell repertoires from several Graves' hyperthyroidism patients were also compared in the study. Following sampling, methimazole starting at 30 mg daily was given to hyperthyroidism patients, and high-dose intravenous methylprednisolone was given to ophthalmopathy patients. A second multiplex PCR round built the libraries, followed by size selection and purification. The libraries were sequenced on an Illumina HiSeq2000 using paired-end 100 bp reads. SOAPnuke was used to process the raw data, with reads discarded if the reads contained adapters or uncalled bases, had a mean Phred below 15, or lacked an exact constant-primer or identifier match. COPE v1.2.5 was used to merge the high-quality paired reads, and each unique nucleotide sequence was defined as a clonotype. MiTCR v1.1 was used to align the clonotypes against IMGT TRBV, TRBD and TRBJ reference segments. Analysis was restricted to V-J combinations with a frequency above 0.0001, which covered over 98% of repertoires. A TCS score was defined as the ratio between F50 (clonal expansion) and ExV (chaos), using BLOSUM62-based TCRdist between CDR3 peptides within each V-J. Welch's t-statistics and random forest reduced 500 to 550 V-J features to 13, which were used in a naive Bayes classifier (R e1071). No statistical method was used to fix the sample size in advance, and group allocation was not hidden from the investigators. The paper describes TCR Vbeta CDR3 sequencing of around 130 peripheral blood samples, made up of about 41 ophthalmopathy patients, some 80 hyperthyroidism patients and roughly 17 progressor patients.

The sequence is built from TRBV29-1 and TRBJ2-5; a stretch of 7 junction bases matches TRBD2. This TCR was recovered from a man between 25 and 39 years old with Graves disease. Donor details come from another sample of the same person, matched by shared clones. Sequencing used peripheral blood mononuclear cells (PBMCs), obtained at new diagnosis, from a patient treated with antithyroid drugs. The CDR3 reads as follows: CSVESGNYKETQYF. The base sequence is TGCAGCGTTGAAAGCGGGAACTACAAAGAGACCCAGTACTTC. The CDR3, completed at both ends by the reference TRBV29-1 and TRBJ2-5 genes, gives the full variable domain SAVISQKPSRDICQRGTSLTIQCQVDSQVTMMFWYRQQPGQSLTLIATANQGSEATYESGFVIDKFPISRPNLTFSTLTVSNMSPEDSSIYLCSVESGNYKETQYFGPGTRLLVL.